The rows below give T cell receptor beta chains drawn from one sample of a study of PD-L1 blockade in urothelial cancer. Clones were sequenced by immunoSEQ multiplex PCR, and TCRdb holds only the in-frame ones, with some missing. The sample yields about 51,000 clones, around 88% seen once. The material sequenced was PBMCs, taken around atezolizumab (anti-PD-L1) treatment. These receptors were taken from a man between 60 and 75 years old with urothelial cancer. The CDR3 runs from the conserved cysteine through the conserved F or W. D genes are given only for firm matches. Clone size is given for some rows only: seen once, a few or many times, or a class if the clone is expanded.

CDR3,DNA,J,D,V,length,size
CASSNSGGNTIYF,TGTGCCAGCTCTAACTCGGGGGGAAACACCATATATTTT,TRBJ1-3,.,TRBV18,13,many
CASSVTGPPQETQYF,TGTGCCAGCAGCGTAACAGGGCCCCCGCAAGAGACCCAGTACTTC,TRBJ2-5,.,TRBV9,15,.
CASKTSIRTGTNSPLHF,TGTGCCAGCAAGACTTCAATCCGGACAGGGACGAATTCACCCCTCCACTTT,TRBJ1-6,TRBD1,TRBV27,17,.
CASSPDRAYQPQHF,TGTGCCAGCAGCCCGGACAGAGCCTATCAGCCCCAGCATTTT,TRBJ1-5,.,TRBV6-5,14,.
CASSRLDQGLKFF,TGTGCCAGCAGCCGTCTTGATCAGGGGCTGAAGTTCTTC,TRBJ2-1,.,TRBV5-4,13,.
CASSQVYDTGNTIYF,TGTGCCAGCAGCCAAGTATATGACACAGGAAACACCATATATTTT,TRBJ1-3,.,TRBV4-2,15,.
CASSHRRSSYNEQFF,TGCGCCAGCAGCCATCGGAGGAGCTCCTACAATGAGCAGTTCTTC,TRBJ2-1,.,TRBV4-1,15,.
CASSLSRLSSYEQYF,TGTGCCAGCAGTTTATCCCGCCTGAGCTCCTACGAGCAGTACTTC,TRBJ2-7,.,TRBV28,15,once
CATLPWGLAGGLSYEQYF,TGTGCCACCCTCCCGTGGGGACTAGCGGGAGGATTGTCCTACGAGCAGTACTTC,TRBJ2-7,TRBD2,TRBV28,18,.
CASSEVPGYGYTF,TGTGCCAGCAGTGAAGTCCCAGGCTATGGCTACACCTTC,TRBJ1-2,.,TRBV2,13,.
CASSLAQGAIYEQYF,TGTGCCAGCAGCTTAGCGCAGGGGGCGATCTACGAGCAGTACTTC,TRBJ2-7,TRBD1,TRBV7-8,15,.
CASQTTHNEQFF,TGTGCCAGCCAAACAACCCACAATGAGCAGTTCTTC,TRBJ2-1,.,TRBV28,12,.
CASSPTERTGELFF,TGTGCCAGCTCACCAACTGAGAGAACCGGGGAGCTGTTTTTT,TRBJ2-2,.,TRBV18,14,.
CATSRRGSSYNSPLHF,TGTGCCACCAGCAGACGGGGGAGCTCCTATAATTCACCCCTCCACTTT,TRBJ1-6,.,TRBV15,16,.
CASSSPAGELFF,TGTGCCAGCAGCTCGCCGGCCGGGGAGCTGTTTTTT,TRBJ2-2,.,TRBV7-9,12,.
CASSLLAEAFF,TGTGCCAGCAGCTTATTAGCTGAAGCTTTCTTT,TRBJ1-1,.,TRBV11-3,11,.
CASSFRSRGEQYF,TGTGCCAGCAGCTTCAGGTCCCGGGGCGAGCAGTACTTC,TRBJ2-7,.,TRBV5-4,13,.
CASSLGTGIMGEKLFF,TGTGCCAGCAGCTTAGGGACAGGGATTATGGGGGAAAAACTGTTTTTT,TRBJ1-4,TRBD1,TRBV11-2,16,.
CASSPSLGGRAYEQYF,TGTGCCAGCAGTCCGTCGTTGGGAGGACGGGCCTACGAGCAGTACTTC,TRBJ2-7,.,TRBV28,16,.
CASSQDYSPGTSGSSGTQYF,TGTGCCAGCAGCCAAGATTACTCCCCCGGGACTAGCGGGAGTTCTGGGACCCAGTACTTC,TRBJ2-5,TRBD2,TRBV4-2,20,.
CASSERPGDTQYF,TGTGCCAGCTCAGAGAGGCCGGGGGATACGCAGTATTTT,TRBJ2-3,.,TRBV18,13,.
CASSITENTEAFF,TGTGCCAGCAGTATTACAGAGAACACTGAAGCTTTCTTT,TRBJ1-1,.,TRBV6-4,13,few
CASTRGTSGRNEQFF,TGTGCCAGCACCCGAGGGACTAGCGGGAGGAATGAGCAGTTCTTC,TRBJ2-1,TRBD2,TRBV2,15,.
CASSGTSYGHTDTQYF,TGCGCCAGCAGCGGGACTAGCTATGGGCACACAGATACGCAGTATTTT,TRBJ2-3,TRBD2,TRBV5-1,16,.
CASSRGTPTEAFF,TGTGCCAGCAGCCGCGGGACTCCCACTGAAGCTTTCTTT,TRBJ1-1,.,TRBV11-3,13,.
CASSLDSYSNQPQHF,TGTGCCAGCAGCTTAGACAGTTATAGCAATCAGCCCCAGCATTTT,TRBJ1-5,.,TRBV11-2,15,.
CASSQDWGVGKTQYF,TGCGCCAGCAGCCAAGATTGGGGGGTTGGGAAGACCCAGTACTTC,TRBJ2-5,.,TRBV4-3,15,.
CASNRGSYNEQFF,TGCGCCAGCAACAGGGGCTCCTACAATGAGCAGTTCTTC,TRBJ2-1,TRBD1,TRBV5-1,13,.
CASSGPVGQYF,TGTGCCAGTAGCGGCCCCGTGGGGCAGTACTTC,TRBJ2-7,.,TRBV6-5,11,once
CASSRTGAYGYTF,TGTGCCAGCAGCCGAACCGGAGCCTATGGCTACACCTTC,TRBJ1-2,.,TRBV7-2,13,.
CASSLGQGMGGYTF,TGTGCCAGCAGCCTCGGACAGGGGATGGGCGGCTACACCTTC,TRBJ1-2,TRBD1,TRBV11-3,14,.
CASSPRLAVQETQYF,TGTGCCAGCTCACCGAGACTAGCGGTACAAGAGACCCAGTACTTC,TRBJ2-5,TRBD2,TRBV18,15,.
CASSLSRGQETQYF,TGTGCTAGCAGCTTATCTCGGGGTCAAGAGACCCAGTACTTC,TRBJ2-5,.,TRBV7-7,14,.
CATLRGGRGGYTF,TGTGCCACCCTGAGGGGGGGCCGTGGTGGCTACACCTTC,TRBJ1-2,.,TRBV19,13,few
CASSLSSGSLSDTQYF,TGCGCCAGCAGCTTGAGTAGCGGGAGTTTGTCAGATACGCAGTATTTT,TRBJ2-3,TRBD2,TRBV5-1,16,.
CSATGGLPTNEQYF,TGCAGCGCTACCGGAGGGTTACCGACTAACGAGCAGTACTTC,TRBJ2-7,.,TRBV29-1,14,once
CASGAAGANVLTF,TGTGCCAGCGGGGCGGCTGGGGCCAACGTCCTGACTTTC,TRBJ2-6,.,TRBV4-2,13,.
CASSPLGTSYEQYF,TGTGCCAGCTCACCTCTGGGGACTTCCTACGAGCAGTACTTC,TRBJ2-7,.,TRBV18,14,.
CASSSLRTGPSYEQYF,TGTGCCAGCAGTTCTCTAAGGACAGGGCCCTCCTACGAGCAGTACTTC,TRBJ2-7,TRBD1,TRBV28,16,.
CASSFFPRDRSPLYTF,TGTGCCAGCAGCTTTTTCCCACGGGACAGGTCACCCCTCTACACCTTC,TRBJ1-2,TRBD1,TRBV7-9,16,.
CASSFLNRPQHF,TGTGCCAGCAGTTTCCTTAATCGGCCCCAGCATTTT,TRBJ1-5,.,TRBV28,12,once
CASSSGVATDTQYF,TGTGCCAGCAGCAGCGGGGTGGCCACAGATACGCAGTATTTT,TRBJ2-3,TRBD2,TRBV7-2,14,.
CASSLTGVALNTEAFF,TGTGCCAGCAGCTTAACGGGCGTCGCCTTGAACACTGAAGCTTTCTTT,TRBJ1-1,.,TRBV7-3,16,.
CASSLARLSSYEQYF,TGTGCCAGCAGCTTGGCCAGGCTTAGCTCCTACGAGCAGTACTTC,TRBJ2-7,.,TRBV5-6,15,once
CASSSLGTSGFNEQFF,TGTGCCAGCAGCTCCTTAGGGACTAGCGGGTTTAATGAGCAGTTCTTC,TRBJ2-1,TRBD2,TRBV7-2,16,.
CASSLLALQFF,TGTGCCAGCAGTTTGTTAGCGCTGCAGTTCTTC,TRBJ2-1,.,TRBV28,11,.
CASILQGGEETQYF,TGTGCCAGCATCCTCCAGGGGGGCGAAGAGACCCAGTACTTC,TRBJ2-5,.,TRBV5-6,14,.